What follows are 3 T cell receptor beta chains derived from one specimen sequenced in a study of beta chain features in type 1 diabetes (dated by TCRdb to 2017 to 2018). No cognate antigen is known for these TCRs. Libraries were made using the immunoSEQ multiplex PCR assay. The entire isolated RNA was reverse transcribed using the High Capacity cDNA Reverse Transcription Kit, and thus expressed TCRB transcripts were sequenced. The immuneACCESS repertoire file appears here via TCRdb, limited to in-frame rearrangements. These files lack a portion of the clones; in checked studies, under half of the deficit traces to unresolved V genes, and the cause of the others is not known. This sample has around 250,000 clones in its table, and approximately 15% of those were observed once. Approximately 0.018% of the sample rests with the top ten. What the work shows at the level of the full study, not this receptor alone: Type 1 diabetes patients showed a moderate but significant shortening of TCRB CDR3 length in all four CD4+ subsets.

The specimen sequenced was naive CD4+ T cells from blood. Reading the label with the study, this specimen's cell subset or site is: true naive CD4+ T cells. The source of these receptors is a man aged 30 to 39 with type 1 diabetes.

The chain is built from TRBV15 and TRBJ1-5; no firm D call. V lost 0 bases to trimming and J lost 0 bases, with 6 bases between them. Germline V gene lookup returns CDR1 LNHNV and CDR2 YYDKDF (reference sequence). The CDR3 covers 15 residues. The CDR3: CATSRDGSSNQPQHF. The CDR3 DNA sequence: TGTGCCACCAGCAGAGATGGTAGTAGCAATCAGCCCCAGCATTTT.

This rearrangement joins TRBV18 to TRBJ1-1; D unresolved. The V end lost 1 base, the J end lost 3 bases, and 6 bases lay between the germline ends. This CDR3 is built from 13 residues. Germline V gene lookup returns CDR1 KGHSH and CDR2 LQKENI. The CDR3 loop is CASSPLSDTEAFF. In nucleotides, the CDR3 is TGTGCCAGCTCACCACTTTCGGACACTGAAGCTTTCTTT. Full variable domain (rest looked up from reference TRBV18 and TRBJ1-1): NAGVMQNPRHLVRRRGQEARLRCSPMKGHSHVYWYRQLPEEGLKFMVYLQKENIIDESGMPKERFSAEFPKEGPSILRIQQVVRGDSAAYFCASSPLSDTEAFFGQGTRLTVV.

This clone was detected only a few times. This chain links TRBV4-1 with TRBJ1-2; D gene uncertain. V was cut by 3 bases and J by 4 bases, with 12 bases left in between. This CDR3 has 14 residues. Per germline, CDR1 MGHRA and CDR2 YSYEKL. In DNA form, the CDR3 reads TGCGCCAGCAGCCATTTGGAGGCGCTCTATGGCTACACCTTC. It specifies CASSHLEALYGYTF.